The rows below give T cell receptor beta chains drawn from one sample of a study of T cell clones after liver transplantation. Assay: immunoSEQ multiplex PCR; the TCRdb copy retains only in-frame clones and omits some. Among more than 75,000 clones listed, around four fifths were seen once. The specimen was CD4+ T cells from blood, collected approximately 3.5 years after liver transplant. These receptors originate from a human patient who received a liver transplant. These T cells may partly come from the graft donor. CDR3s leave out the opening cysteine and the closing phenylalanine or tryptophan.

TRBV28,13,ASSRPSGSLYEQY
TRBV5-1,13,ASSELTGSNYGYT
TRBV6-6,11,ASKLRDYNEQF
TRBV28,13,AGALGVGKGDTQY
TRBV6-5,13,ASRTDRGRTGELF
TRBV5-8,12,ASSITGSRGEQY
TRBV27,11,ASSYSGSTWQF
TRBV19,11,ASTRTGSDEQY
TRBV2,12,ASRVDRGIRGQY
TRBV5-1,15,ASSFGKLAGNTGELF
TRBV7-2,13,ASSRDRTFNQPQH
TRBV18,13,ASSPQTGPGNTIY
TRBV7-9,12,ASSLQGSRTEAF
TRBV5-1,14,ASSLRASGLADEQF
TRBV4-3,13,ASSQEAGNVYGYT
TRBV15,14,ATSRSLTGAGETQY
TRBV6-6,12,ASSLSQGQETQY
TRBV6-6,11,ASSYVGASGQF
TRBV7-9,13,ASRGTSTGGNIQY
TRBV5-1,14,ASSLEPGQGASGYT
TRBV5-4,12,ASSQEIQIGEQY
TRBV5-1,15,ASSFGLGRGTNYGYT
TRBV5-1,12,ASSRDSGSYEQY
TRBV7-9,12,ASSLAGLNQPQH
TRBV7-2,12,ASSLAGKVYGYT
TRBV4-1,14,ASSQDLRGPYQPQH
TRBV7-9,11,ATTGTGNTEAF
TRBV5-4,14,ASSSREGRNTGELF
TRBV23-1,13,ASSQLQGSNQPQH
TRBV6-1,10,ARSGMAHEQY
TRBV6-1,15,ASSDGFLADWGEKLF